The TCR beta chain described here comes from a study of shared clonotypes between healthy human individuals. Study observations and caveats: The study found lower generation probabilities in non-shared clonotypes than in those shared by all four donors.

Per the germline V gene, CDR1 is MGHRA and CDR2 is YSYEKL. The CDR3 has 16 amino acids. V lost 3 bases to trimming and J lost 1 base; unmatched junction nucleotides: 6. With respect to this clone: The antigen is not known.

Sequencing used immunoSEQ multiplex PCR; TCRdb keeps in-frame clones, though not all of them. The sample shows fewer than 150,000 clones, 55% to 80% of them seen only once. The receptor's source is a woman between 25 and 40 years old in good health. The source material was memory CD8+ T cells sorted from blood. Subset specified: CD45RO+ cells pooled with CCR7-negative TemRA cells. The chain employs TRBV4-1 and TRBJ1-5; 7 bases map to TRBD1. CDR3 bases: TGCGCCAGCAGCCACCCCATGGGACAGAGCAATCAGCCCCAGCATTTT. Translating gives CASSHPMGQSNQPQHF.